This record looks at one T cell receptor (beta chain) sequence and its context. This record comes from a study of blood T cell repertoires in COVID-19. Study-wide context: Sites in the United States, Italy and Spain provided acute and convalescent COVID-19 samples. PBMCs, B-cell-depleted T cells, or T cells provided the cDNA or gDNA that made up the material.

In the source study's methods: Nucleated cell number was recorded as an estimate derived from reference gene primer amplification. The repertoire was sequenced with immunoSEQ multiplex PCR; TCRdb's copy has only in-frame clones and lacks some. V, J and clone size derive from that table, while D and trimming were established from the DNA sequence. Among a few hundred thousand clones listed, approximately 86% were seen once. V was clipped by 5 bases and J by 7 bases; unmatched bases: 6. There are 14 residues in the CDR3. Germline CDR1 reads MNHEY; CDR2 reads SVGEGT. This TCR came from a man between 60 and 75 years old with acute or convalescent COVID-19. Sequenced input: peripheral blood. The V and J genes are TRBV6-2 or TRBV6-3 and TRBJ2-4; 9 bases fit TRBD1. Written as DNA, the CDR3 is TGTGCCAGCAGTAACCGGGACAGGGCGAACATTCAGTACTTC. Translating it yields CASSNRDRANIQYF.